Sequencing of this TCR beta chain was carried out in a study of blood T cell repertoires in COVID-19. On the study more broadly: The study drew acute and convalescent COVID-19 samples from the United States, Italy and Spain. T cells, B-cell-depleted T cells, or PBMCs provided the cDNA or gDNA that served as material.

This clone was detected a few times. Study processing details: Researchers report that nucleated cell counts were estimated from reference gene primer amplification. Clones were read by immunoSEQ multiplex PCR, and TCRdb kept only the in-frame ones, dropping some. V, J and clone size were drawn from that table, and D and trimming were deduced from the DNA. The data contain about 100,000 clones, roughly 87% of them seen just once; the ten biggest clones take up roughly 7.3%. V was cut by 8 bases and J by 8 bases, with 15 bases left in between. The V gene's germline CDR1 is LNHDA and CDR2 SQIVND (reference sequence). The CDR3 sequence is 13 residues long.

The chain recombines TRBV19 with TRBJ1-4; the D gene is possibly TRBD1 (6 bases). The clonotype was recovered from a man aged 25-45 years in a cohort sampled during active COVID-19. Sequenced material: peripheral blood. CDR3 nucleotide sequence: TGTGCCAGTGCTAAGGGGGATATGGAAAAACTGTTTTTT. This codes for CASAKGDMEKLFF.